The rows below give T cell receptor beta chains drawn from one sample of a study of Tregs in tolerant kidney transplant recipients. Data came from immunoSEQ multiplex PCR; TCRdb stores just in-frame clones and leaves some out. The sample includes about 64,000 clones, over 75% of them seen just once. The sequenced sample was CD4+ T cells from blood (PBMCs), obtained 6 months after the transplant. These TCRs come from a human patient who received a combined kidney and bone marrow transplant. The graft donor may be the source of some T cells. The conserved cysteine and the conserved F or W are not part of the CDR3 here. A D gene is named only where the DNA matches it firmly.

D: TRBD1; V: TRBV19; J: TRBJ1-2; CDR3: ASRNRWTGARYGYT
D: TRBD1; V: TRBV6-8; J: TRBJ2-3; CDR3: ASSFPGQSNSTDTQY
D: .; V: TRBV6-1; J: TRBJ2-5; CDR3: ASSVGQSQETQY
D: .; V: TRBV9; J: TRBJ2-5; CDR3: ASSVGGVETQY
D: .; V: TRBV7-8; J: TRBJ2-1; CDR3: ASSWADNEQF
D: TRBD1; V: TRBV27; J: TRBJ2-4; CDR3: ASSIRDRHSKNIQY
D: TRBD2; V: TRBV30; J: TRBJ2-4; CDR3: AWELAGVAKNIQY
D: .; V: TRBV15; J: TRBJ2-3; CDR3: ATSREGRSTDTQY
D: .; V: TRBV15; J: TRBJ1-3; CDR3: ATSRGTAGNTIY
D: TRBD1; V: TRBV5-1; J: TRBJ1-3; CDR3: ASSLVTGETGNTIY
D: .; V: TRBV7-2; J: TRBJ1-4; CDR3: ASSPSSGVEKLF
D: TRBD2; V: TRBV7-9; J: TRBJ2-1; CDR3: ASSKTGTSGKNEQF
D: .; V: TRBV18; J: TRBJ1-1; CDR3: ASSGPFRFTEAF
D: TRBD1; V: TRBV25-1; J: TRBJ2-1; CDR3: ASSVTGGSYNEQF
D: TRBD1; V: TRBV19; J: TRBJ2-7; CDR3: ASSLTGTGLSYEQY
D: .; V: TRBV7-2; J: TRBJ2-2; CDR3: ASSLVLGGPGELF
D: TRBD2; V: TRBV7-2; J: TRBJ2-1; CDR3: ASSLWTSGSINNEQF
D: .; V: TRBV28; J: TRBJ2-2; CDR3: ASSVPRVGTGELF
D: .; V: TRBV5-6; J: TRBJ2-1; CDR3: ASSLVRGEQF
D: .; V: TRBV29-1; J: TRBJ1-3; CDR3: SGSASSGNTIY
D: .; V: TRBV7-2; J: TRBJ2-2; CDR3: ASSLAGATGELF
D: .; V: TRBV5-5; J: TRBJ1-2; CDR3: ASRTGRYGYT
D: TRBD1; V: TRBV18; J: TRBJ1-4; CDR3: ASSGTGLEKLF
D: .; V: TRBV10-1; J: TRBJ2-6; CDR3: ASSERSGANVLT
D: .; V: TRBV6-1; J: TRBJ2-1; CDR3: ASSENSAAAVGQGGDEQF
D: TRBD1; V: TRBV9; J: TRBJ1-2; CDR3: ASSVQTGGAYGYT
D: .; V: TRBV6-5; J: TRBJ2-3; CDR3: AGGRRGDTQY
D: TRBD1; V: TRBV28; J: TRBJ2-7; CDR3: ASSAFDLGQSYEQY
D: TRBD1; V: TRBV19; J: TRBJ2-3; CDR3: ASRGRGQMDTQY
D: TRBD2; V: TRBV9; J: TRBJ2-7; CDR3: ASSVGSSGAQPIPYEQY
D: .; V: TRBV11-2; J: TRBJ2-1; CDR3: ASSLLGVGKSSYNEQF
D: TRBD1; V: TRBV4-1; J: TRBJ2-1; CDR3: ASSPRDRGGNEQF
D: TRBD2; V: TRBV14; J: TRBJ2-7; CDR3: ASSQALGLAEPEQY
D: .; V: TRBV29-1; J: TRBJ2-1; CDR3: SSPYPGYNEQF
D: TRBD1; V: TRBV7-7; J: TRBJ2-5; CDR3: ASSSTGSGTQY
D: TRBD1; V: TRBV5-1; J: TRBJ1-2; CDR3: ASSPGGQGHYGYT
D: .; V: TRBV9; J: TRBJ1-2; CDR3: ASSVEDRDTVYGYT